This note documents a single T cell receptor beta chain sequence. The antigen is unknown. The entry originates in a study of cytomegalovirus exposure and HLA in healthy donors. Study conclusions and caveats: A later analysis appeared to link common viral pathogens to several of the most significant clusters. The authors listed 164 TCR beta chains as cytomegalovirus-associated. The authors later found HLA-associated TCR beta chains more clonally expanded than equally common others.

Amplification used 60 Vbeta primers and 13 Jbeta primers. TCRdb's copy holds only in-frame clones and misses some; the assay was immunoSEQ multiplex PCR. The sample has about 160,000 clones, about two thirds seen once; the top ten hold over 2.5%. Healthy bone marrow donors made up the cohort. The clonotype was recovered from a woman aged 25-40 years in good health and CMV-seronegative. The sample was PBMCs.

The CDR3 spells CAWSKEGGEKLFF. The CDR3 DNA follows: TGTGCCTGGAGTAAGGAGGGTGGTGAAAAACTGTTTTTT. The V and J genes are TRBV30 and TRBJ1-4; no reliable D call. V was clipped by 2 bases and J by 7 bases, with 11 bases between them. This CDR3 has 13 residues. The germline gives CDR1 GTSNPN, CDR2 SVGIG (reference sequence).